One T cell receptor (beta chain) is described in this entry. This sample is part of a study of blood T cell repertoires in COVID-19. Study as a whole: Acute-phase and convalescent COVID-19 samples originated in the United States, Italy and Spain. Nucleic acid was either cDNA or gDNA, and it came from T cells, B-cell-depleted T cells, or PBMCs.

With V trimmed by 4 bases and J by 0 bases, 8 bases remained unmatched. The length of the CDR3 is 17 residues. CDR1 is KGHDR, CDR2 SFDVKD, per germline. Methods used by the authors: From reference gene primer amplification, estimates of nucleated cell counts were derived. TCRdb keeps only in-frame clones here, not all; method: immunoSEQ multiplex PCR. V and J calls and clone size come straight from that table; D and trimming were deduced from the DNA. Of roughly 260,000 clones listed, around 82% are singletons. The chain joins TRBV24-1 to TRBJ2-3, with 8 bases that match TRBD2. Sequencing input: peripheral blood. The TCR was taken from a woman aged 80 or older with active or convalescent COVID-19. The CDR3 bases are TGTGCCACCAGTGACCCCCCGGGGGGGTCTAGCACAGATACGCAGTATTTT. Translating it yields CATSDPPGGSSTDTQYF.